This entry concerns a single T cell receptor beta chain. Its specificity is not known. This record comes from a study of lymphopenia after photon versus proton radiotherapy. Trimming removed 3 bases from V and 7 bases from J; junction bases left unmatched: 9. CDR3 length: 15 amino acids. Germline V lookup: CDR1 MGHDK, CDR2 SYGVNS. Study-level points and caveats: Authors raise, but do not show, better survival with proton therapy. Relative stability marked proton patients; photon patients lost diversity and naive cells.

Repertoires were generated with immunoSEQ multiplex PCR, while TCRdb's copy carries only in-frame clones and drops some. The sample includes 53,000 or so clones, around four fifths seen only once; the top ten take roughly 29%. The sample in question was peripheral blood, obtained from a patient treated with photon-based radiotherapy. The receptor was derived from a man aged 50 to 60 with gastric cancer. The rearrangement uses TRBV25-1 and TRBJ2-7; the match to TRBD1 covers 10 bases. As DNA, the CDR3 is TGTGCCAGCAGTGACCCCGGGACAGGGGTCGGGGAGCAGTACTTC. Translating it yields CASSDPGTGVGEQYF.